The 10 T cell receptor beta chains in this list originate from one sample, sequenced in a study of cytomegalovirus exposure and HLA in healthy donors. 60 Vbeta and 13 Jbeta primers were used in PCR. Only in-frame clones appear in the TCRdb table, and some are missing; sequencing was by immunoSEQ multiplex PCR. This sample has about 270,000 clones, with roughly 70% found just once. The sequenced sample consisted of PBMCs. Receptors were obtained from a female donor in good health and CMV-seronegative.

V usage is TRBV25-1 and J usage is TRBJ1-5; no clear D gene. Trimming left V 6 bases short and J 0 bases short, with 6 bases between. CDR3 length equals 13 residues. The germline CDR1 and CDR2 sequences are MGHDK and SYGVNS. CDR3 sequence: CASSLNSNQPQHF. In DNA form, the CDR3 reads TGTGCCAGCAGCCTTAATAGCAATCAGCCCCAGCATTTT.

The V call is TRBV30, the J call TRBJ2-5, with D possibly TRBD2 on 5 matching bases. CDR1 and CDR2 (germline): GTSNPN, SVGIG (reference sequence). V was pared by 4 bases and J by 4 bases, with 10 bases between. The CDR3 has 12 residues. The DNA of the CDR3 is TGTGCCTGGAACGGCGGAGGAGAGACCCAGTACTTC. Translation gives CAWNGGGETQYF. The variable domain in full, with the rest retrieved from reference TRBV30 and TRBJ2-5, is SQTIHQWPATLVQPVGSPLSLECTVEGTSNPNLYWYRQAAGRGLQLLFYSVGIGQISSEVPQNLSASRPQDRQFILSSKKLLLSDSGFYLCAWNGGGETQYFGPGTRLLVL.

This clone was counted a single time. This same CDR3 is encoded by further DNA sequences in the sample. This chain uses TRBV27 with TRBJ2-7, with unresolved D. Germline lookup yields CDR1 MNHEY and CDR2 SMNVEV (reference sequence). Deletions cut 2 bases from V and 0 bases from J, with 8 bases between. CDR3 size: 14 residues. The CDR3 sequence is CASSLGGSSYEQYF. CDR3 in DNA: TGTGCCAGCAGTTTAGGCGGAAGCTCCTACGAGCAGTACTTC.

This rearrangement joins TRBV5-4 to TRBJ2-1; TRBD2 agrees at 11 bases. V shed 3 bases and J 4 bases; nucleotides not matched to a gene: 9. Germline lookup yields CDR1 SGHNT and CDR2 YYREEE (reference sequence). CDR3 length equals 17 residues. This chain's CDR3 is CASSSRTSGSPYNEQFF. The CDR3 bases are TGTGCCAGCAGCTCGAGGACTAGCGGGTCCCCATACAATGAGCAGTTCTTC.

The chain joins TRBV19 to TRBJ1-5; D remains ambiguous. The CDR3 runs 12 residues. Germline-derived CDR1 and CDR2 are LNHDA and SQIVND (reference sequence). V dropped 5 bases and J dropped 1 base, with 3 bases sitting between them. The CDR3 sequence: CASSLSNQPQHF. The CDR3, as DNA: TGTGCCAGTAGTCTAAGCAATCAGCCCCAGCATTTT.

This clone occurred a few times. The rearrangement uses TRBV28 and TRBJ2-1, with a weak D call TRBD2 (5 bases). V was trimmed by 3 bases and J by 8 bases, leaving 8 bases between them. The CDR3 spans 12 residues. CDR1 and CDR2 from the germline V gene are MDHEN and SYDVKM. The CDR3 is CASSFDSDEQFF. The CDR3 coding sequence is TGTGCCAGCAGTTTTGATAGCGATGAGCAGTTCTTC.

This clone was counted between two and nine times. The junction departs from the called germline gene at one end, perhaps through a read error. The V call is TRBV7-2, the J call TRBJ2-7, with 11 positions matching TRBD2. This CDR3 has 19 amino acids. Germline CDR1 reads SGHTA; CDR2 reads FQGNSA. CDR3 protein: CASSLAGTSGSGPSYEQYF. CDR3 nucleotides: TGTGCCAGCAGCCTAGCCGGGACTAGCGGCTCGGGGCCTTCCTACGAGCAGTACTTC.

The chain carries TRBV7-2 and TRBJ2-1, with 11 bases aligning to TRBD2. Germline assignment: CDR1 SGHTA and CDR2 FQGNSA. After removal of 2 bases from V and 9 bases from J, the junction contained 9 bases not matched to a gene. The CDR3 is made up of 16 amino acids. CDR3 DNA sequence: TGTGCCAGCAGCTTAAAACTAGCGGGAGTCCCTTTTGAGCAGTTCTTC. Its protein product is CASSLKLAGVPFEQFF.

A remark on this clone: The same CDR3 can be traced to other DNA sequences in this sample. The V call is TRBV5-4, the J call TRBJ2-1; D is undetermined. The V end was cut by 0 bases, the J end by 0 bases, with 7 bases between. Germline V gene data show CDR1 as SGHNT and CDR2 as YYREEE (reference sequence). The CDR3 contains 15 residues. CDR3 nucleotides: TGTGCCAGCAGCTTGGGCTCTAGCTCCTACAATGAGCAGTTCTTC. It encodes CASSLGSSSYNEQFF.

The chain has TRBV14 and TRBJ2-7, with D perhaps TRBD2 (5 bases). CDR1 is SGHDN, CDR2 FVKESK, per germline. The CDR3 is 16 amino acids. Trimming took 2 bases from V and 2 from J, leaving 16 bases between them. CDR3 coding DNA: TGTGCCAGCAGCCAATGGAAAAGCGGAGCAACCTACGAGCAGTACTTC. Its translation: CASSQWKSGATYEQYF.